This passage covers 31 T cell receptor beta chains from one sample sequenced in a study of response to subunit inactivated influenza vaccine. TCRdb redid the calling of the RT-PCR reads with MiXCR, one entry per CDR3 protein. The sample has about 610,000 distinct CDR3 sequences; approximately 15% are singletons. This specimen was PBMCs from blood, taken less than 13 days after vaccination. The receptors derive from a man between 45 and 60 years old who received an inactivated influenza vaccine.

This clonotype was seen repeatedly, ten times or more. CDR3 in DNA: TGCAGTGCTAGAGATAACACTGAAGCTTTCTTT. This gives the protein CSARDNTEAFF. The V call is TRBV20-1, the J call TRBJ1-1; D is undetermined. The V gene lost 0 bases and the J gene lost 2 bases, with 1 base spanning the gap. The CDR3 runs 11 residues. Germline CDR1 is DFQATT and CDR2 is SNEGSKA (reference sequence).

The table lists this clonotype with a few counts. The chain is built from TRBV28 and TRBJ1-4, with unresolved D. The V end lost 7 bases, the J end lost 3 bases, and 12 bases lay between the germline ends. This CDR3 has 14 amino acids. Per the germline V gene, CDR1 is MDHEN and CDR2 is SYDVKM. This chain's CDR3 is CASTPSEANEKLFF. In DNA, the CDR3 is TGTGCCAGCACCCCGAGCGAGGCTAATGAAAAACTGTTTTTT.

This clonotype was seen many times. The rearrangement uses TRBV15 and TRBJ2-3, with D unresolved. Trimming took off 4 bases at V and 4 bases at J, with 9 bases between the two ends. Germline V CDR1 and CDR2: LNHNV, YYDKDF (reference sequence). The CDR3 totals 13 residues. The CDR3 nucleotides are TGTGCCACCAGCAAAGCCCGTGCAGATACGCAGTATTTT. Protein product: CATSKARADTQYF.

The genes are TRBV28 and TRBJ2-7; no definite D call. The germline V and J ends were trimmed by 5 bases and 1 base, with 6 bases remaining between them. The CDR3 totals 12 residues. Germline CDR1 reads MDHEN; CDR2 reads SYDVKM. The CDR3 loop is CASSTTSYEQYF. Here the CDR3 DNA reads TGTGCCAGCAGTACTACATCCTACGAGCAGTACTTC.

This clonotype has a count of ten or more. The chain links TRBV3-1 to TRBJ1-1; TRBD1 is a possible D gene (5 bases). The length of the CDR3 is 14 residues. Germline CDR1 is LGHDT and CDR2 is YNNKEL (reference sequence). V was pared by 1 base and J by 1 base, with 7 bases between. This CDR3 is CASSQVGGNTEAFF. DNA for the CDR3: TGTGCCAGCAGCCAAGTCGGGGGGAACACTGAAGCTTTCTTT.

This clonotype has only a few counts. The V gene is TRBV5-6, the J gene TRBJ1-1, with D possibly being TRBD1 (5 bases). V shed 4 bases and J shed 3 bases, with 10 bases lying between them. CDR3 length equals 13 residues. The germline CDR1 and CDR2 sequences are SGHDT and YYEEEE. The CDR3 DNA reads as TGTGCCAGCAGCCGGGACGGGTACACTGAAGCTTTCTTT. It codes for CASSRDGYTEAFF. Based on the CDR3 plus reference TRBV5-6 and TRBJ1-1, the full variable domain is DAGVTQSPTHLIKTRGQQVTLRCSPKSGHDTVSWYQQALGQGPQFIFQYYEEEERQRGNFPDRFSGHQFPNYSSELNVNALLLGDSALYLCASSRDGYTEAFFGQGTRLTVV.

This clonotype was counted between two and nine times. The rearrangement uses TRBV6-2 or TRBV6-3 and TRBJ2-3; weak D call: TRBD2 (6 bases). The CDR3 length is 13 residues. Between the trimmed V and J ends, which lost 10 bases and 0 bases, there was a span of 11 bases. Germline V gives CDR1 MNHEY, CDR2 SVGEGT. DNA for the CDR3: TGTGCCATCCAGGCGGGGAGCACAGATACGCAGTATTTT. Amino acid sequence: CAIQAGSTDTQYF.

The chain combines TRBV15 with TRBJ2-7; D possibly uses TRBD1 or TRBD2 (5 bases each). CDR3 length equals 15 residues. V lost 0 bases to trimming and J lost 4 bases, with 13 bases between them. The germline gives CDR1 LNHNV, CDR2 YYDKDF (reference sequence). The CDR3 DNA reads TGTGCCACCAGCAGAGAAAGAGGGGACCTTTACGAGCAGTACTTC. Translation gives CATSRERGDLYEQYF.

The chain uses TRBV5-5 and TRBJ2-2; D is uncertain. The V end was cut by 3 bases, the J end by 6 bases, with 6 bases between. The germline CDR1 and CDR2 sequences are SGHKS and YYEKEE (reference sequence). There are 12 residues in the CDR3. CDR3 DNA sequence: TGTGCCAGCAGCTGGGCCGCCGGGGAGCTGTTTTTT. It yields the protein CASSWAAGELFF. Full variable domain (missing parts from reference TRBV5-5 and TRBJ2-2): DAGVTQSPTHLIKTRGQQVTLRCSPISGHKSVSWYQQVLGQGPQFIFQYYEKEERGRGNFPDRFSARQFPNYSSELNVNALLLGDSALYLCASSWAAGELFFGEGSRLTVL.

This clonotype turned up a few times. The chain uses TRBV7-9 and TRBJ2-1; D is ambiguous. Germline CDR1 is SEHNR and CDR2 is FQNEAQ (reference sequence). V was cut by 1 base and J by 6 bases, with 10 bases left in between. There are 14 residues in the CDR3. Here the CDR3 reads CASSLGWARNEQFF. The CDR3 DNA is TGTGCCAGCAGCTTAGGGTGGGCCCGCAATGAGCAGTTCTTC.

The V call is TRBV5-6, the J call TRBJ2-3, with no clear D. The CDR3 runs to 11 residues. Trimming took off 0 bases at V and 8 bases at J, with 4 bases between the two ends. Per germline, CDR1 SGHDT and CDR2 YYEEEE. The CDR3 nucleotides read TGTGCCAGCAGCTTGGAGTTTACGCAGTATTTT. Encoded protein: CASSLEFTQYF.

The chain carries TRBV5-6 and TRBJ2-3; unclear D gene. The CDR3 totals 14 residues. V lost 4 bases and J lost 5, with 14 bases in between. Germline lookup yields CDR1 SGHDT and CDR2 YYEEEE. CDR3 amino acids: CASSPVISGDTQYF. The DNA of the CDR3 is TGTGCCAGCAGCCCCGTAATCTCGGGAGATACGCAGTATTTT.

In its sample, this clonotype was seen a few times. The chain joins TRBV5-5 to TRBJ2-1; D call uncertain. Per the germline V gene, CDR1 is SGHKS and CDR2 is YYEKEE (reference sequence). The CDR3 spans 15 residues. Trimming shortened V by 2 bases and J by 0 bases, and 9 bases separated the two germline ends. In DNA form, the CDR3 reads TGTGCCAGCAGCTTAACAACGAGCTCCTACAATGAGCAGTTCTTC. It is translated as CASSLTTSSYNEQFF.

This clonotype showed up many times. CDR3 nucleotide sequence: TGTGCCAGCAGTCCCGGCGGGACAGTATATGGCTACACCTTC. Its protein is CASSPGGTVYGYTF. The rearrangement uses TRBV5-6 and TRBJ1-2, with 7 bases lining up with TRBD1. After removal of 5 bases from V and 5 bases from J, the junction contained 9 bases not matched to a gene. The germline CDR1 and CDR2 sequences are SGHDT and YYEEEE. The CDR3 is made up of 14 amino acids.

Ten or more counts support this clonotype. V gene TRBV3-1 combines with J gene TRBJ1-2; D perhaps matches TRBD1 (5 bases). The CDR3 runs to 16 residues. V was trimmed by 0 bases and J by 6 bases, leaving 17 bases between them. Germline-derived CDR1 and CDR2 are LGHDT and YNNKEL (reference sequence). CDR3 protein: CASSQDAREPLHGYTF. The CDR3 DNA sequence: TGTGCCAGCAGCCAAGATGCCAGGGAACCCCTTCATGGCTACACCTTC.

Comment on this clonotype: The junction differs from germline at one of its ends, possibly a read error. The V and J genes are TRBV5-1 and TRBJ1-1; D is ambiguous. The CDR3 covers 13 residues. CDR1 and CDR2 from the germline V gene are SGHRS and YFSETQ. Here the CDR3 DNA reads TGCGCCAGCAGATGGGGTCAGAACACTGAAGCTATCTTT. Its translation: CASRWGQNTEAIF.

The table lists this clonotype with a few counts. The chain recombines TRBV7-2 with TRBJ2-3, with 9 bases identical to TRBD1. CDR1 and CDR2 (germline): SGHTA, FQGNSA. The CDR3 covers 15 residues. V dropped 5 bases and J dropped 5; count of bases not matched to a gene: 8. Here the CDR3 DNA reads TGTGCCAGCAGCCCGGGGGACAGGGAGGGAGATACGCAGTATTTT. This translates into CASSPGDREGDTQYF. The full variable domain, completed using reference TRBV7-2 and TRBJ2-3, is GAGVSQSPSNKVTEKGKDVELRCDPISGHTALYWYRQSLGQGLEFLIYFQGNSAPDKSGLPSDRFSAERTGGSVSTLTIQRTQQEDSAVYLCASSPGDREGDTQYFGPGTRLTVL.

This clonotype was found a few times. The genes are TRBV19 and TRBJ2-1; a possible D gene is TRBD1 (7 bases). V was trimmed by 9 bases and J by 5 bases, leaving 20 bases between them. This CDR3 is 15 amino acids long. Germline V gives CDR1 LNHDA, CDR2 SQIVND (reference sequence). DNA of the CDR3: TGTGCCAGCGAAGGGACAGCGGGCTTCCACAATGAGCAGTTCTTC. Translated, it gives CASEGTAGFHNEQFF.

The V gene is TRBV18, the J gene TRBJ2-1; 8 nucleotides align to TRBD1. V trimming: 4 bases; J trimming: 6 bases; junction bases outside the gene matches: 8. The germline CDR1 and CDR2 sequences are KGHSH and LQKENI. This CDR3 is built from 15 residues. CDR3 DNA sequence: TGTGCCAGCTCACTTGGACAGGGAACGACCAATGAGCAGTTCTTC. This encodes CASSLGQGTTNEQFF.

This clonotype occurred many times. The chain has TRBV7-9 and TRBJ1-5; D is undetermined. V dropped 7 bases and J dropped 3 bases, with 13 bases sitting between them. The CDR3 is 14 residues long. Germline CDR1 is SEHNR and CDR2 is FQNEAQ (reference sequence). The CDR3 region has the DNA TGTGCCAGCACTGATTCCCGAAACAATCAGCCCCAGCATTTT. This sequence encodes CASTDSRNNQPQHF. Using reference TRBV7-9 and TRBJ1-5 for the parts outside the CDR3, the full variable domain is DTGVSQNPRHKITKRGQNVTFRCDPISEHNRLYWYRQTLGQGPEFLTYFQNEAQLEKSRLLSDRFSAERPKGSFSTLEIQRTEQGDSAMYLCASTDSRNNQPQHFGDGTRLSIL.

The table lists this clonotype with many counts. The CDR3 DNA reads as TGTGCCAGCAGGACGGGTAAATACTCTGGGGCCAACGTCCTGACTTTC. This gives the protein CASRTGKYSGANVLTF. This chain links TRBV12-3 or TRBV12-4 with TRBJ2-6, with D hard to call. The germline V and J ends were trimmed by 6 bases and 0 bases, with 12 bases remaining between them. The CDR3 runs 16 residues.

J is TRBJ1-2 and V is TRBV29-1, with unresolved D. The germline V gene has CDR1 SQVTM and CDR2 ANQGSEA. CDR3 length equals 11 residues. Trimming took off 2 bases at V and 8 bases at J, with 9 bases between the two ends. CDR3 amino acids: CSVERSTGYTF. The CDR3 nucleotides are TGCAGCGTTGAAAGGTCAACGGGCTACACCTTC.

The chain is built from TRBV10-2 and TRBJ2-2; D is perhaps TRBD2 (6 bases). Germline-derived CDR1 and CDR2 are WSHSY and SAAADI. The CDR3 is 14 residues long. V was pared by 4 bases and J by 6 bases, with 12 bases between. CDR3 bases: TGCGCCAGCAGTGTAACCTGGGGGGCCGGGGAGCTGTTTTTT. It encodes CASSVTWGAGELFF.

This clonotype was seen a handful of times. The chain carries TRBV7-9 and TRBJ2-1; the match to TRBD2 covers 13 bases. Germline CDR1 SEHNR, CDR2 FQNEAQ (reference sequence). V trimming: 4 bases; J trimming: 3 bases; junction bases outside the gene matches: 6. CDR3 length: 17 residues. CDR3 amino acids: CASSSRTSGSVYNEQFF. As DNA, the CDR3 is TGTGCCAGCAGCTCGAGGACTAGCGGGAGTGTCTACAATGAGCAGTTCTTC.

The V and J genes are TRBV7-9 and TRBJ1-2, with D tentatively TRBD1 (5 bases). V was shortened by 4 bases and J by 2 bases, with 14 bases between the two germline ends. CDR1 is SEHNR, CDR2 FQNEAQ, per germline (reference sequence). CDR3 length: 15 residues. The CDR3 bases are TGTGCCAGCAGCTCCGGGGCAGGGCGGAACTATGGCTACACCTTC. It is translated as CASSSGAGRNYGYTF.

This clonotype has just a few counts. The chain employs TRBV20-1 and TRBJ1-5, with 9 bases identical to TRBD1. Germline lookup yields CDR1 DFQATT and CDR2 SNEGSKA (reference sequence). After removal of 1 base from V and 1 base from J, the junction contained 2 bases not matched to a gene. The CDR3 totals 15 residues. In DNA, the CDR3 is TGCAGTGCTAGAGGGGGGACAGGGAGCAATCAGCCCCAGCATTTT. Translated, it gives CSARGGTGSNQPQHF.

There are a few counts of this clonotype. V and J are TRBV11-3 and TRBJ2-7; TRBD1 or TRBD2 may be the D gene (5 bases each). The CDR3 loop spans 15 amino acids. Germline V gives CDR1 SGHNT, CDR2 YENEEA. The V end lost 2 bases, the J end lost 2 bases, and 13 bases lay between the germline ends. CDR3 residues: CASSLYSEGPYEQYF. Here the CDR3 DNA reads TGTGCCAGCAGCTTATATTCCGAGGGGCCCTACGAGCAGTACTTC.

The chain uses TRBV20-1 and TRBJ1-5, with D unclear. Trimming cost V 3 bases and J 3 bases, with 9 bases left between them. This CDR3 comprises 13 residues. Germline loops: CDR1 DFQATT, CDR2 SNEGSKA (reference sequence). CDR3 sequence reads: CSASSTLNQPQHF. The CDR3 bases are TGCAGTGCTAGCAGCACGCTCAATCAGCCCCAGCATTTT.

This clonotype has at least ten counts. J is TRBJ2-3 and V is TRBV5-1; 8 bases map to TRBD2. The CDR3 spans 14 residues. Germline V CDR1 and CDR2: SGHRS, YFSETQ. The V and J ends lost 5 bases and 2 bases, in that order; junction bases with no gene match: 4. The DNA of the CDR3 is TGCGCCAGCAGGATGACTAGCGCCACAGATACGCAGTATTTT. This gives the protein CASRMTSATDTQYF.

This clonotype was counted between two and nine times. V usage is TRBV20-1 and J usage is TRBJ1-1; D unresolved. Germline V gives CDR1 DFQATT, CDR2 SNEGSKA (reference sequence). Deletions cut 3 bases from V and 3 bases from J, with 14 bases between. The CDR3 runs 14 residues. The CDR3 here is CSARAIQRDTEAFF. CDR3 sequence (DNA): TGCAGTGCTAGGGCGATCCAGCGGGACACTGAAGCTTTCTTT.

This clonotype was seen a few times. The chain uses TRBV19 and TRBJ2-7; TRBD2 might be the D (5 bases). Germline V gene sequence: CDR1 LNHDA, CDR2 SQIVND (reference sequence). V lost 6 bases to trimming and J lost 0 bases, with 12 bases between them. The CDR3 spans 14 residues. The CDR3 sequence is CASSASLSSYEQYF. DNA of the CDR3: TGTGCCAGTAGCGCTAGCCTCAGCTCCTACGAGCAGTACTTC.